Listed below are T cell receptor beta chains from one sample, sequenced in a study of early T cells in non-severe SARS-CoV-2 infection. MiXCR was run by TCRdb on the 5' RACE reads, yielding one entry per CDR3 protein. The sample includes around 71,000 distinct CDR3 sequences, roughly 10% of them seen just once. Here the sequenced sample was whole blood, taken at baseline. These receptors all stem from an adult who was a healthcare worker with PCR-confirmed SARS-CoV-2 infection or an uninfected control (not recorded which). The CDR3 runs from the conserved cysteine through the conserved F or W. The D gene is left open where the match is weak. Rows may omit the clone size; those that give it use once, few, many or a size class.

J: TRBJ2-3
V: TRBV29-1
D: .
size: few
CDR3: CSVGGLREKTPVTDTQYF
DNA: TGCAGCGTTGGGGGCCTTAGGGAGAAAACACCAGTCACAGATACGCAGTATTTT

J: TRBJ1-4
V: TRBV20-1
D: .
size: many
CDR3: CSASKGASTNEKLFF
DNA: TGCAGTGCTAGTAAAGGGGCTTCAACTAATGAAAAACTGTTTTTT

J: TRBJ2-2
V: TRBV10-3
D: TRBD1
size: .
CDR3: CAIREGQGGTGELFF
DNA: TGTGCCATCAGGGAGGGACAGGGAGGCACCGGGGAGCTGTTTTTT

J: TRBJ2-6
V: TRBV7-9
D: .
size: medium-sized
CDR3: CASSLVQSLWGANVLTF
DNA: TGTGCCAGCAGCTTAGTTCAGAGTTTGTGGGGGGCCAACGTCCTGACTTTC

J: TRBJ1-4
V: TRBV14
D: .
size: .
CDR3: CASSRLRGSEKLFF
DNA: TGTGCCAGCAGCCGCCTGCGTGGGAGTGAAAAACTGTTTTTT

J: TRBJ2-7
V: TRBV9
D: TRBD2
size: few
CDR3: CASSPPGLAGGEQYF
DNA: TGTGCCAGCAGCCCTCCGGGACTAGCGGGAGGCGAGCAGTACTTC

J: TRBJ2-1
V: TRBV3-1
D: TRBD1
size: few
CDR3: CASSQVGPGQGENEQFF
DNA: TGTGCCAGCAGCCAAGTCGGTCCGGGACAGGGGGAGAATGAGCAGTTCTTC

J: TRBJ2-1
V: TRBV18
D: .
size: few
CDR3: CASSTTASSYNEQFF
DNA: TGTGCCAGCTCAACGACGGCGAGCTCCTACAATGAGCAGTTCTTC

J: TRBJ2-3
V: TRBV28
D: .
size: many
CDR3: CASSPVRKRTDTQYF
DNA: TGTGCCAGCAGTCCAGTACGAAAGCGCACAGATACGCAGTATTTT

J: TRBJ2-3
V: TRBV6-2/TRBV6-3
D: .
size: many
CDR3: CASRPRRTDTQYF
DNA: TGTGCCAGCAGGCCCCGACGGACAGATACGCAGTATTTT

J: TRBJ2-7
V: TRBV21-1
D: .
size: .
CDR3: CASSKRRTDYEQYF
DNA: TGTGCCAGCAGCAAAAGGCGGACTGACTACGAGCAGTACTTC

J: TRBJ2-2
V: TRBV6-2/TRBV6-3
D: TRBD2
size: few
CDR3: CASRIAGVWLTGELFF
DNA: TGTGCCAGCAGAATAGCGGGAGTCTGGTTGACCGGGGAGCTGTTTTTT

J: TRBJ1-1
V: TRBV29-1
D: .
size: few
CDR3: CSAGTWNTEAFF
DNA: TGCAGCGCTGGGACATGGAACACTGAAGCTTTCTTT

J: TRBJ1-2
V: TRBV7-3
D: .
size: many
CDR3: CASSPTDSSNYGYTF
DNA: TGTGCCAGCAGCCCCACCGACAGTTCTAACTATGGCTACACCTTC

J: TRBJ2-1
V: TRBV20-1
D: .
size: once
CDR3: CSASPPEQFF
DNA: TGCAGTGCGTCACCCCCGGAGCAGTTCTTC

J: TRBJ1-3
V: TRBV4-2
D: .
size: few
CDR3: CASSRGFGNTIYF
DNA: TGTGCCAGCAGCCGAGGGTTTGGAAACACCATATATTTT

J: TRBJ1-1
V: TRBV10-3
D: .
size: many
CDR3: CAISATLLQGSNTEAFF
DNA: TGTGCCATCAGTGCCACCTTATTACAGGGATCGAACACTGAAGCTTTCTTT

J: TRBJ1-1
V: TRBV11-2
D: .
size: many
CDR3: CASSWGTPTEAFF
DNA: TGTGCCAGCAGCTGGGGGACACCTACTGAAGCTTTCTTT

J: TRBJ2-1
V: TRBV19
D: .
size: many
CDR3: CASSTQRARSYNEQFF
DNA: TGTGCCAGTAGTACCCAGCGGGCCCGCTCCTACAATGAGCAGTTCTTC

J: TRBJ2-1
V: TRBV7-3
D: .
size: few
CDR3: CASSLVGVGNEQFF
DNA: TGTGCCAGCAGCTTAGTCGGGGTAGGCAATGAGCAGTTCTTC

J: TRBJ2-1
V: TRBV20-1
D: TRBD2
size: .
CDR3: CSAPDLSGRGDEQFF
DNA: TGCAGTGCTCCCGACCTCAGCGGGAGAGGTGATGAGCAGTTCTTC

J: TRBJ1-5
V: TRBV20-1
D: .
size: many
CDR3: CSARDEQGLWGNQPQHF
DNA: TGCAGTGCTAGAGATGAACAGGGTTTATGGGGCAATCAGCCCCAGCATTTT

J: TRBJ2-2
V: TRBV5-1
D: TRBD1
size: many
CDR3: CASRQGRTNTGELFF
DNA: TGCGCCAGCCGACAGGGAAGAACGAACACCGGGGAGCTGTTTTTT

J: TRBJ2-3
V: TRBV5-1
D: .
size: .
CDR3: CASRFTGTYTDTQYF
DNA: TGCGCCAGCAGGTTTACGGGAACCTACACAGATACGCAGTATTTT

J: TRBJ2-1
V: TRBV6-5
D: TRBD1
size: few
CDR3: CASSYLTGTGGNEQFF
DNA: TGTGCCAGCAGTTATCTGACCGGGACAGGGGGGAATGAGCAGTTCTTC

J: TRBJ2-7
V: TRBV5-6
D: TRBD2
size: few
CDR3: CASSFLTSGPYEQYF
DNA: TGTGCCAGCAGCTTCCTGACTAGCGGCCCCTACGAGCAGTACTTC

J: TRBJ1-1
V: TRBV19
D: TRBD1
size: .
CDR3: CASSIGDRVSEAFF
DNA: TGTGCCAGTAGTATCGGGGACAGGGTCTCTGAAGCTTTCTTT

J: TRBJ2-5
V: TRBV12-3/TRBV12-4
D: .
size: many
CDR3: CASLRSGEETQYF
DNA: TGTGCCAGCCTCAGAAGTGGGGAAGAGACCCAGTACTTC

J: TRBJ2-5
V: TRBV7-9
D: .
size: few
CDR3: CASKRRDETQYF
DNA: TGTGCCAGCAAGCGGAGGGACGAGACCCAGTACTTC

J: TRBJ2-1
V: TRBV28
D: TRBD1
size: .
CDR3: CASRGQGEFF
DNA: TGTGCCAGCAGAGGTCAGGGGGAGTTCTTC

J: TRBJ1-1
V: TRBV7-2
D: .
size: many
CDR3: CASSPRRGLGTEAFF
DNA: TGTGCCAGCAGCCCCCGTAGAGGGTTGGGTACTGAAGCTTTCTTT

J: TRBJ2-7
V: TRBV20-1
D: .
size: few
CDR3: CSGNSASRTYEQYF
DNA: TGCAGTGGCAACAGCGCCAGTAGAACCTACGAGCAGTACTTC